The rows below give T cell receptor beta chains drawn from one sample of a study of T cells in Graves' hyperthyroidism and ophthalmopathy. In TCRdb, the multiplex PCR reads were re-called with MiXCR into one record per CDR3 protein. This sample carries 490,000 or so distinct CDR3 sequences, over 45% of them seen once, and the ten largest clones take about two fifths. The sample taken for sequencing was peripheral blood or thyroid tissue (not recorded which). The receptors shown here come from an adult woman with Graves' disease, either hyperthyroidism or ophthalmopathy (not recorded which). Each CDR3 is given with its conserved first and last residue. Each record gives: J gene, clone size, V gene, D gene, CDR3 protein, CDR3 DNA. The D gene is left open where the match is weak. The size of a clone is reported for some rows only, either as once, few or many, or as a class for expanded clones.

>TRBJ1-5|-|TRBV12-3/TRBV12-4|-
CASSWDTEETQHF
TGTGCCAGCAGTTGGGACACCGAAGAGACCCAGCATTTT
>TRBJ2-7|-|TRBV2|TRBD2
CASSEPGLAGRYEQYF
TGTGCCAGCAGTGAACCCGGACTAGCGGGACGCTACGAGCAGTACTTC
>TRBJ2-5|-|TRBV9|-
CASSVGLGQSGGAQYF
TGTGCCAGCAGCGTAGGACTAGGTCAGAGCGGTGGGGCCCAGTACTTC
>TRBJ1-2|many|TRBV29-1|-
CSVGGSFTAMEGYTF
TGCAGCGTTGGTGGGTCCTTTACAGCAATGGAGGGCTACACCTTC
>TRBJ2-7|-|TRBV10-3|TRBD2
CAISEPTGGSGYEQYF
TGTGCCATCAGTGAGCCCACTGGCGGGAGTGGTTACGAGCAGTACTTC
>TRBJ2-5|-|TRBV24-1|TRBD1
CATSDMATGFQETQYF
TGTGCCACCAGCGACATGGCGACAGGGTTCCAAGAGACCCAGTACTTC
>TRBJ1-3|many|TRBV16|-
CASSQSTPAGNTIYF
TGTGCCAGCAGCCAATCAACGCCAGCTGGAAACACCATATATTTT
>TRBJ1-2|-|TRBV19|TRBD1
CASSIRDRAGTEAF
TGTGCCAGTAGTATTCGGGACAGGGCTGGGACTGAAGCCTTC
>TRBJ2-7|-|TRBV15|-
CARAKEQYF
TGTGCCAGGGCCAAAGAGCAGTACTTC
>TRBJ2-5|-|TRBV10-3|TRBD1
CAIRGQGIVGTQYF
TGTGCCATCAGAGGACAGGGGATTGTGGGGACCCAGTACTTC
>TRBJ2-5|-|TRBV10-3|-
CATGPGWEPQYF
TGTGCCACAGGCCCAGGGTGGGAGCCCCAGTACTTC
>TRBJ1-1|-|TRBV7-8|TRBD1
CASSLGPLGQGSTEAFF
TGTGCCAGCAGCTTAGGTCCATTGGGACAGGGGAGCACTGAAGCTTTCTTT
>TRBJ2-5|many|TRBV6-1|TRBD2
CASSRAGGRETQYF
TGTGCCAGCAGTCGGGCGGGGGGGAGAGAGACCCAGTACTTC
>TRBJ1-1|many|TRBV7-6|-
CASSLEVDTEAFF
TGTGCCAGCAGCTTAGAAGTGGACACTGAAGCTTTCTTT
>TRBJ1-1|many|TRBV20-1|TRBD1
CSAPGQADTEAFF
TGCAGTGCTCCGGGACAGGCGGACACTGAAGCTTTCTTT
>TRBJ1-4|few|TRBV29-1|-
CSVERTSGGNEKLFF
TGCAGCGTTGAAAGGACTAGCGGAGGGAATGAAAAACTGTTTTTT
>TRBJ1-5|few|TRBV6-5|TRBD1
CASSTGTGPNQPQHF
TGTGCCAGCAGCACCGGGACAGGGCCTAATCAGCCCCAGCATTTT
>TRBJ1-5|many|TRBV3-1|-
CASSRGGGTGSQPQHF
TGTGCCAGCAGCCGCGGAGGAGGAACAGGGAGTCAGCCCCAGCATTTT
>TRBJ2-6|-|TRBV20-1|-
CSARQSVGANVLTF
TGCAGTGCAAGACAGAGCGTAGGGGCCAACGTCCTGACTTTC
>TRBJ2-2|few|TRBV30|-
CAGLTERNTGELFF
TGTGCCGGACTAACGGAGCGGAACACCGGGGAGCTGTTTTTT
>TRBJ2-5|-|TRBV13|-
CASSPGSTVSFGTQYF
TGTGCCAGCAGCCCGGGGTCCACGGTCAGTTTCGGGACCCAGTACTTC
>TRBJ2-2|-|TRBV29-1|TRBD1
CSGKTGTANTGELFF
TGCAGCGGGAAGACCGGGACAGCTAACACCGGGGAGCTGTTTTTT